This T cell receptor beta chain was identified during a study of CD8 T cells in ankylosing spondylitis. General study results and limits: Within peripheral blood, clones linked to disease were CD8+ and relatively rare.

As the method for making TCR beta libraries, quantitative 5'-RACE with molecular barcodes was used. TCRdb passed the 5' RACE reads through MiXCR, listing each CDR3 protein once. The table has some 270,000 distinct CDR3 sequences, over 30% seen once; the top ten hold roughly 4.2%. The V end was cut by 1 base, the J end by 4 bases, with 11 bases between. Germline lookup yields CDR1 SGHTA and CDR2 FQGNSA. The CDR3 sequence is 15 residues long. A word on this clonotype: The antigen is unknown.

Sequencing was carried out using blood, either unsorted or a sorted T cell fraction (not recorded which). The sequence derives from a male donor with ankylosing spondylitis or in good health (not recorded which). This chain joins TRBV7-2 and TRBJ2-1; maybe TRBD2 (5 bases). CDR3: CASSLGWGDYNEQFF. CDR3 DNA sequence: TGTGCCAGCAGCTTAGGGTGGGGAGATTACAATGAGCAGTTCTTC.